The TCR beta chain described here comes from a study of T cell responses to AZD1222 COVID-19 vaccine. The V gene's germline CDR1 is SGHTA and CDR2 FQGNSA. The CDR3 length is 13 residues. Deletions cut 3 bases from V and 2 bases from J, with 7 bases between. Assay used: immunoSEQ multiplex PCR; TCRdb lists only in-frame clones, some missing. The data contain more than 75,000 clones, about 90% of them singletons. The sample here was peripheral blood, taken on day 0 of AZD1222 vaccination. The gene calls are TRBV7-2 and TRBJ2-5, with D uncertain. The receptor was isolated from an adult in good health. For the CDR3, the DNA is TGTGCCAGCAGCTTCAACTATCAAGAGACCCAGTACTTC. Amino acids: CASSFNYQETQYF.